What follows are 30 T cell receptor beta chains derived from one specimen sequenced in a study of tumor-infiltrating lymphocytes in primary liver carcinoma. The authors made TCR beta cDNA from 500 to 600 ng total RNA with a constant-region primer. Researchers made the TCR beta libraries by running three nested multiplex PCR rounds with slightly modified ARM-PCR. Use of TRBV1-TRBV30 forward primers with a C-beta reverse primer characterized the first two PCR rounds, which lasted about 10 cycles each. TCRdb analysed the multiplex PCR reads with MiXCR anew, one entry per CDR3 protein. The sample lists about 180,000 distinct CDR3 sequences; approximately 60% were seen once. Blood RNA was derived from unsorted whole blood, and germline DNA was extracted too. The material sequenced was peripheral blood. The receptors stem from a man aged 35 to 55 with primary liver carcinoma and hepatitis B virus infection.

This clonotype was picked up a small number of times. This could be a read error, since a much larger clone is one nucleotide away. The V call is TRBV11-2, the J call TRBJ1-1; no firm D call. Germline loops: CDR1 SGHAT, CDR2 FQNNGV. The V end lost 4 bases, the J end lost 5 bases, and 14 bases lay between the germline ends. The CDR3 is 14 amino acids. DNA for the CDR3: TGTGCCAGCAGCTCAGAAGAGGTGGGAACTGAAGCTTTCTTT. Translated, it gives CASSSEEVGTEAFF.

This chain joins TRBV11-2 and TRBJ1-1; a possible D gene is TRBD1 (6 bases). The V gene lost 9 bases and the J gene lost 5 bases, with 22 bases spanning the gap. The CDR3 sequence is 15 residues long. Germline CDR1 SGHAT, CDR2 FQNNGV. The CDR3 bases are TGTGCCAGTAGCCCCAGTACAGGGAGTGAGACTGAAGCTTTCTTT. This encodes CASSPSTGSETEAFF.

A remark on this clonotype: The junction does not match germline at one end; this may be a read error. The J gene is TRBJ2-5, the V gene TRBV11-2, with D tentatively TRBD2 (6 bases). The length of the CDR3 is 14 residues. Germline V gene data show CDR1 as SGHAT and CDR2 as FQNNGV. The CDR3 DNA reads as TGTGCAAGCAGAGCTGGAGGGGATCGGGAGACCCAGTACTTC. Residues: CASRAGGDRETQYF. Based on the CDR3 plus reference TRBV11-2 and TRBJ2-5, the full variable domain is EAGVAQSPRYKIIEKRQSVAFWCNPISGHATLYWYQQILGQGPKLLIQFQNNGVVDDSQLPKDRFSAERLKGVDSTLKIQPAKLEDSAVYLCASRAGGDRETQYFGPGTRLLVL.

CDR3 nucleotide sequence: TGTGCCAGTAGTATTGGGGACTATGGCTACACCTTC. It encodes CASSIGDYGYTF. This rearrangement joins TRBV19 to TRBJ1-2; D not certain. Germline V gene data show CDR1 as LNHDA and CDR2 as SQIVND (reference sequence). The V end was cut by 3 bases, the J end by 3 bases, with 5 bases between. The CDR3 is 12 amino acids.

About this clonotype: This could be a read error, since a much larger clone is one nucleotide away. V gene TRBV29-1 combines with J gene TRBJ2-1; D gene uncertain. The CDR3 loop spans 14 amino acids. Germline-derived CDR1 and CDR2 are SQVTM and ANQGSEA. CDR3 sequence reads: CSVARTPQFNEQLF. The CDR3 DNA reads TGCAGCGTTGCCCGGACGCCTCAATTCAATGAGCAGCTCTTC.

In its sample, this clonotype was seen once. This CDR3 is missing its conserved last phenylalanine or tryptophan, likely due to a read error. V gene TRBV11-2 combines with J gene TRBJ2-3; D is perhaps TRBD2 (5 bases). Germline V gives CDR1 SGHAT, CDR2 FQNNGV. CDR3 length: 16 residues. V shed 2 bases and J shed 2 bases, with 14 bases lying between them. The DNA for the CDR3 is TGTGCCAGCAGCTTATTAGTCAGCGGTTACACAGATACGCAGTATATC. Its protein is CASSLLVSGYTDTQYI.

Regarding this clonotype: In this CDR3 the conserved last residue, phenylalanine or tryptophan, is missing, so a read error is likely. CDR3 sequence reads: CASGLGTGFSFSSYEQYL. CDR3 DNA: TGTGCCAGCGGCTTAGGGACAGGCTTTTCCTTCAGCTCCTACGAGCAGTACCTC. This sequence joins TRBV11-2 and TRBJ2-7; 8 bases align to TRBD1. This CDR3 is 18 amino acids long. From germline, CDR1 is SGHAT and CDR2 FQNNGV.

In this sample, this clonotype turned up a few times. The CDR3 DNA reads as TGTGCCATCAGTGAGTCGTACGTAAGCACAGATACGCAGTATTTT. Translated, it gives CAISESYVSTDTQYF. The chain joins TRBV10-3 to TRBJ2-3; D not resolved. The CDR3 spans 15 residues. V was pared by 0 bases and J by 0 bases, with 7 bases between. Germline V gene data show CDR1 as ENHRY and CDR2 as SYGVKD.

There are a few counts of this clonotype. The CDR3 DNA follows: TGTGCCAGCAGCTTAGATTTGGGCCCCGATACGCAGCATTTT. This translates into CASSLDLGPDTQHF. The chain recombines TRBV11-2 with TRBJ2-3, with D unclear. The DNA end is more similar to TRBJ1-5, so the J call may be wrong. Germline loops: CDR1 SGHAT, CDR2 FQNNGV. This CDR3 has 14 residues.

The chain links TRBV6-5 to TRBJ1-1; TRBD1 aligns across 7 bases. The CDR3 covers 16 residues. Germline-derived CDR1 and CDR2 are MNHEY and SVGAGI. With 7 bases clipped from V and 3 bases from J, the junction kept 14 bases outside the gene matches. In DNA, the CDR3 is TGTGCCAGCAACCTCGACAGGGTGCCAATGGACACTGAAGCTTTCTTT. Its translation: CASNLDRVPMDTEAFF.

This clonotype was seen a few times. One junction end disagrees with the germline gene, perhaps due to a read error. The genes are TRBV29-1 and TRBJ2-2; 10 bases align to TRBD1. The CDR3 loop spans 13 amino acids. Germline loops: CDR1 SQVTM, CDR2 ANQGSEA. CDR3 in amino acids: CSFDRGLNGELFF. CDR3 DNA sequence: TGCAGCTTTGACAGGGGGCTAAACGGGGAGCTGTTTTTT.

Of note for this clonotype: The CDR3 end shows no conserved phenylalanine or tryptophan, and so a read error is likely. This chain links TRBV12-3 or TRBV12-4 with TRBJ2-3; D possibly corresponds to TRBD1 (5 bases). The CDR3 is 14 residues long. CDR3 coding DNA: TGTGCCAGCAGTTTAGGGCAGGGCACAGATACACAGTATTCT. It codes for CASSLGQGTDTQYS.

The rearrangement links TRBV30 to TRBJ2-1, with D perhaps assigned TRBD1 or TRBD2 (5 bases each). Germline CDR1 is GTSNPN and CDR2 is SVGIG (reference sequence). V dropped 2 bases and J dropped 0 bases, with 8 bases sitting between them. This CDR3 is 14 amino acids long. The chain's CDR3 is CAWSTGTSYNEQFF. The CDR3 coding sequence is TGTGCCTGGAGTACCGGGACCTCCTACAATGAGCAGTTCTTC.

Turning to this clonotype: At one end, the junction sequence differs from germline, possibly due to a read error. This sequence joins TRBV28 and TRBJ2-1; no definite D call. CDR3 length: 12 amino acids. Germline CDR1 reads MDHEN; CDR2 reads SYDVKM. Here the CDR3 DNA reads TGTGCCAGCAGGAAGGCGTATAATGAGCAGCTCTTC. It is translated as CASRKAYNEQLF.

The CDR3 DNA is TGTGCCAGCAGCCAAGATAGGCAGGGTGAAAAACTGTTTTTT. It yields the protein CASSQDRQGEKLFF. The chain carries TRBV4-2 and TRBJ1-4; a possible D gene is TRBD1 (5 bases). The CDR3 runs 14 residues. V lost 0 bases and J 7 bases, leaving 9 bases between the germline ends. Germline V gene data show CDR1 as LGHNA and CDR2 as YNFKEQ.

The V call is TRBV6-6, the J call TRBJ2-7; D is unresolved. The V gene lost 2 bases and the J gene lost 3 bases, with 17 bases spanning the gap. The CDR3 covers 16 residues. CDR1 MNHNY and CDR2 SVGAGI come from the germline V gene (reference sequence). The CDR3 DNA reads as TGTGCCAGCAGTTACCAGTTAAAGGCGCGATACTACGAGCAGTACTTC. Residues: CASSYQLKARYYEQYF.

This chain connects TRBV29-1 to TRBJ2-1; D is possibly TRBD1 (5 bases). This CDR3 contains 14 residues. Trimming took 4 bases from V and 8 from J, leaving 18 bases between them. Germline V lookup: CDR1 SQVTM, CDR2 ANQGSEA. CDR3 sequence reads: CSVAPTGRVDEQFF. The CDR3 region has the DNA TGCAGCGTTGCCCCCACGGGCAGGGTCGATGAGCAGTTCTTC.

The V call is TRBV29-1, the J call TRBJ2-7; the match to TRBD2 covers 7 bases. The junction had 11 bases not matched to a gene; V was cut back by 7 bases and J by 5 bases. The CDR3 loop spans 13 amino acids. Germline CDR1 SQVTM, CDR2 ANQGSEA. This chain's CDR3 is CSADGREGHEQYF. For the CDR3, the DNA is TGCAGCGCAGATGGCAGGGAGGGACACGAGCAGTACTTC.

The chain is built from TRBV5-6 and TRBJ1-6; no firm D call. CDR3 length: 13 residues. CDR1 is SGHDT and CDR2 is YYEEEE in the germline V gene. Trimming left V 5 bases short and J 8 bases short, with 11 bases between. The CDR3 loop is CASSERGHSPLHF. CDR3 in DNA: TGTGCCAGCAGTGAACGTGGGCATTCACCCCTCCACTTT.

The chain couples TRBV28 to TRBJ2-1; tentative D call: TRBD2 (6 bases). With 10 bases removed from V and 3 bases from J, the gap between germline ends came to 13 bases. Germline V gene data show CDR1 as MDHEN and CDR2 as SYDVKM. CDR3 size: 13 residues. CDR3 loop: CATFAGNYNEQFF. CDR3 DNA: TGTGCCACCTTTGCGGGGAACTACAATGAGCAGTTCTTC.

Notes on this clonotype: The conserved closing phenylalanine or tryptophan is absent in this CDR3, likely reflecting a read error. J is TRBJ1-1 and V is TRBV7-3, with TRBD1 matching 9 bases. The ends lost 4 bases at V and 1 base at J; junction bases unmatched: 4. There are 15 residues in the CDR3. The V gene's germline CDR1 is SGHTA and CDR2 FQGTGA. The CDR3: CASSSGQGRNTEAFL. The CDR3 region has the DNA TGTGCCAGCAGCTCTGGACAGGGGCGGAACACTGAAGCTTTCCTT.

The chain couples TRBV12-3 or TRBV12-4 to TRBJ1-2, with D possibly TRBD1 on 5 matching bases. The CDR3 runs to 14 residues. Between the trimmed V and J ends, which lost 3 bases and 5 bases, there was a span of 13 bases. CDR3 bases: TGTGCCAGCAGTTTTAAGGGGCCCACGTATGGCTACACCTTC. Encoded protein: CASSFKGPTYGYTF.

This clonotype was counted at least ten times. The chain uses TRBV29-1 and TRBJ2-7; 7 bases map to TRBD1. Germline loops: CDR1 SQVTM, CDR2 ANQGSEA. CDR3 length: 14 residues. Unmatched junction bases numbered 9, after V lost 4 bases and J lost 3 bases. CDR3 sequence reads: CSVGLPRDSYEQYF. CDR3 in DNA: TGCAGCGTTGGCCTTCCCCGGGACAGCTACGAGCAGTACTTC.

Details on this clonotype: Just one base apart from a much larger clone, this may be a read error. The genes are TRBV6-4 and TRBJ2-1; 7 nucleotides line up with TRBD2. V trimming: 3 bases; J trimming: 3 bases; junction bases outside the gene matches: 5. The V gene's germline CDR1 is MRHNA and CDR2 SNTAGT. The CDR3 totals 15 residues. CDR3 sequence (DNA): TGTGCCAGCAGTGAATTTGGGGGGGGCTACAATGAGCAGTTCTTC. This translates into CASSEFGGGYNEQFF.

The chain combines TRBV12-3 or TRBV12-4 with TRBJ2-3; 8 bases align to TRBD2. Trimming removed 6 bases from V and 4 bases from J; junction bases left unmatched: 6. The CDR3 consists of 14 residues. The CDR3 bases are TGTGCCAGCAGGCCTAGCGGGCTCTCAGATACGCAGTATTTT. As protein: CASRPSGLSDTQYF.

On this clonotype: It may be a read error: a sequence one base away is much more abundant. CDR3: CSVGHADGELFF. DNA for the CDR3: TGCAGCGTTGGCCATGCTGACGGGGAGCTGTTTTTT. The chain has TRBV29-1 and TRBJ2-2, with D hard to call. Germline-derived CDR1 and CDR2 are SQVTM and ANQGSEA. Between the trimmed V and J ends, which lost 4 bases and 7 bases, there was a span of 10 bases. This CDR3 region has 12 residues.

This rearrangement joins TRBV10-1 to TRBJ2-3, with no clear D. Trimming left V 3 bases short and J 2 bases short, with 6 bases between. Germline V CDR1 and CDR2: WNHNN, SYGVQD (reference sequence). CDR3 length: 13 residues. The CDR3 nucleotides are TGCGCCAGCAGTGACTCCCTCACAGATACGCAGTATTTT. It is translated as CASSDSLTDTQYF.

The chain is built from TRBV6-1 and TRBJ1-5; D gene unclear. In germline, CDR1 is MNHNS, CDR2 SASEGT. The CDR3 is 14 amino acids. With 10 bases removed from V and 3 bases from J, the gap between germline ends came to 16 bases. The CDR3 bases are TGTGCCACAACCTATCGATGGGCCAATCAGCCCCAGCATTTT. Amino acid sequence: CATTYRWANQPQHF.

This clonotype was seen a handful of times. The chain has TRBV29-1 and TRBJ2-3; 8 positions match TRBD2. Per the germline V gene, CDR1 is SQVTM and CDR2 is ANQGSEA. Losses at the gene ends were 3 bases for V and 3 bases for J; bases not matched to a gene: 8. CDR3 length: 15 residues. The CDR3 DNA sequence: TGCAGCGTTGACAACGGGAGGGTAGGAACAGATACGCAGTATTTT. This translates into CSVDNGRVGTDTQYF.

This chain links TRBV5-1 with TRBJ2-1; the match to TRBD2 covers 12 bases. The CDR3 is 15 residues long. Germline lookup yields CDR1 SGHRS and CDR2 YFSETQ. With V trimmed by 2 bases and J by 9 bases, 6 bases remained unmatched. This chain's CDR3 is CASSFSSGRAVEQFF. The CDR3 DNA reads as TGCGCCAGCAGCTTCTCTAGCGGGAGGGCCGTTGAGCAGTTCTTC. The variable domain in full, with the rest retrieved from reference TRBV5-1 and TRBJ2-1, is KAGVTQTPRYLIKTRGQQVTLSCSPISGHRSVSWYQQTPGQGLQFLFEYFSETQRNKGNFPGRFSGRQFSNSRSEMNVSTLELGDSALYLCASSFSSGRAVEQFFGPGTRLTVL.